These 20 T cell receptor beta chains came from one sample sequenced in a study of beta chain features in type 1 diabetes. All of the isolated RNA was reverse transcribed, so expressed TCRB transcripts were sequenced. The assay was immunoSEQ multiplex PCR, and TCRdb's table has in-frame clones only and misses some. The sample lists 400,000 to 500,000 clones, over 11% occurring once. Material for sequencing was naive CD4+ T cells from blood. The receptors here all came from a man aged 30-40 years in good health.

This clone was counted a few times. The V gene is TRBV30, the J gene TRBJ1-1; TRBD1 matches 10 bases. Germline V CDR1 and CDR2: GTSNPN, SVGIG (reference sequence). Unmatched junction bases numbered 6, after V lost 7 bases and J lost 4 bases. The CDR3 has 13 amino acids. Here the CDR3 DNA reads TGTGCCTTCGACAGGGGGCGAAGCACTGAAGCTTTCTTT. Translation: CAFDRGRSTEAFF. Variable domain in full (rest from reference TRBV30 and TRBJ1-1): SQTIHQWPATLVQPVGSPLSLECTVEGTSNPNLYWYRQAAGRGLQLLFYSVGIGQISSEVPQNLSASRPQDRQFILSSKKLLLSDSGFYLCAFDRGRSTEAFFGQGTRLTVV.

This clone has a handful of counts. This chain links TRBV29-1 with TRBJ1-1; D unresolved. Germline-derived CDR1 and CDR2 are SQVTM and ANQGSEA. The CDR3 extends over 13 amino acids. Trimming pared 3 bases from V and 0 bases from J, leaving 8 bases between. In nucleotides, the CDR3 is TGCAGCGTTGAGATAAGAGTGAACACTGAAGCTTTCTTT. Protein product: CSVEIRVNTEAFF.

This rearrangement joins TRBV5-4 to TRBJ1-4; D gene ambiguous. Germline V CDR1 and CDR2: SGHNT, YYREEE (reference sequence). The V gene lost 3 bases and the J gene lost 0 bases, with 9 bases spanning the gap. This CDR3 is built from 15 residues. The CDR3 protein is CASSSQRATNEKLFF. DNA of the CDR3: TGTGCCAGCAGCTCCCAGAGGGCAACTAATGAAAAACTGTTTTTT.

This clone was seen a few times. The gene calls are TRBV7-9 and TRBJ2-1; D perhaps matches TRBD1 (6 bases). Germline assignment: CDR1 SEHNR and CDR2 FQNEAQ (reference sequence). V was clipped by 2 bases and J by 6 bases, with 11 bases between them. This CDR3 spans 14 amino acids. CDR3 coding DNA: TGTGCCAGCAGCTTATGGACAGAGGGCAATGAGCAGTTCTTC. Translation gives CASSLWTEGNEQFF. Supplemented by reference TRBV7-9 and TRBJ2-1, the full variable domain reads DTGVSQNPRHKITKRGQNVTFRCDPISEHNRLYWYRQTLGQGPEFLTYFQNEAQLEKSRLLSDRFSAERPKGSFSTLEIQRTEQGDSAMYLCASSLWTEGNEQFFGPGTRLTVL.

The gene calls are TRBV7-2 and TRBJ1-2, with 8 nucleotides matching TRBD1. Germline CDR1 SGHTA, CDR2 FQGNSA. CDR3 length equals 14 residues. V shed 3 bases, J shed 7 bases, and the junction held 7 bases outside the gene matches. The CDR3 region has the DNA TGTGCCAGCAGCTTGAGCGGACAGGGCTCTGGCTACACCTTC. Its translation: CASSLSGQGSGYTF.

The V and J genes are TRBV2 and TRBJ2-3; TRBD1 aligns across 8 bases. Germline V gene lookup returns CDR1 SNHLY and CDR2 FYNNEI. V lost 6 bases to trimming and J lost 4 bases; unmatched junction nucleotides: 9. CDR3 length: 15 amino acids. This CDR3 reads CASRLIGQGADTQYF. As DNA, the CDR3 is TGTGCCAGCAGACTAATCGGACAGGGCGCAGATACGCAGTATTTT.

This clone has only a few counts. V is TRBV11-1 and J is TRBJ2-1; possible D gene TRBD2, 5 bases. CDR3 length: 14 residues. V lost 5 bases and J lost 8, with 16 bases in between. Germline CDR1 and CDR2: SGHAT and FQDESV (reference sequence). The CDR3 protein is CASSQKSGFDEQFF. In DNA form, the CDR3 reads TGTGCCAGCAGCCAAAAATCGGGGTTCGATGAGCAGTTCTTC.

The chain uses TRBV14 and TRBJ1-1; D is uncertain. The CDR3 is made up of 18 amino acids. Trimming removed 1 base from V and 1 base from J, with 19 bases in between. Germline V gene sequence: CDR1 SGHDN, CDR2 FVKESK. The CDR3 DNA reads TGTGCCAGCAGCCAAGTGTTTTCAAGGTTTATGACGAACACTGAAGCTTTCTTT. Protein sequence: CASSQVFSRFMTNTEAFF.

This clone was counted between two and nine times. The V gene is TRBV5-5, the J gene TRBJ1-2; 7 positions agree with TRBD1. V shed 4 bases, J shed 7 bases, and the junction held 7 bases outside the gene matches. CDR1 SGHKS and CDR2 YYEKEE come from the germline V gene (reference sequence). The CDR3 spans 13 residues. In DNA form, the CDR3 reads TGTGCCAGCAGCCTAGGGACAGCCCGTGGCTACACCTTC. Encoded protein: CASSLGTARGYTF. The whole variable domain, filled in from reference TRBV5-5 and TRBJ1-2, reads DAGVTQSPTHLIKTRGQQVTLRCSPISGHKSVSWYQQVLGQGPQFIFQYYEKEERGRGNFPDRFSARQFPNYSSELNVNALLLGDSALYLCASSLGTARGYTFGSGTRLTVV.

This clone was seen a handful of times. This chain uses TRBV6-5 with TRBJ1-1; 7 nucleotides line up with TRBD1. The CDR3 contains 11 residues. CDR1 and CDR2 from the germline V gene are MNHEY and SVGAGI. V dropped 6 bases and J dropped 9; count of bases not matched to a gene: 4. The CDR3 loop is CASSQGDQAFF. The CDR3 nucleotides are TGTGCCAGCAGCCAGGGGGACCAAGCTTTCTTT.

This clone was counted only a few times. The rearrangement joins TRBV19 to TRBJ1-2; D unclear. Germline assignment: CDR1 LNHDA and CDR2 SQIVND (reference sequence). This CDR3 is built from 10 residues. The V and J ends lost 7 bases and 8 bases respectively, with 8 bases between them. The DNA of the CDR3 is TGTGCCAGTAAGGCGAGGGGCTACACCTTC. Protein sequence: CASKARGYTF.

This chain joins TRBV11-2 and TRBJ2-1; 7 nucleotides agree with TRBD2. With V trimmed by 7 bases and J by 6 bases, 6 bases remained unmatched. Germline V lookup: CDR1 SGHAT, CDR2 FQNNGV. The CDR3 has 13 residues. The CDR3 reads CASTSGGGNEQFF. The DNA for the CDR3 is TGTGCCAGCACCTCGGGGGGAGGCAATGAGCAGTTCTTC.

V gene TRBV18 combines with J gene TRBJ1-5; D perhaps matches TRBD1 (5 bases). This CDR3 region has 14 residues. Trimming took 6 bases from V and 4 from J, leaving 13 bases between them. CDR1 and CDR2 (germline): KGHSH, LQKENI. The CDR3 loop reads CASSPQGRNQPQHF. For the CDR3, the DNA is TGTGCCAGCTCTCCTCAGGGAAGAAATCAGCCCCAGCATTTT.

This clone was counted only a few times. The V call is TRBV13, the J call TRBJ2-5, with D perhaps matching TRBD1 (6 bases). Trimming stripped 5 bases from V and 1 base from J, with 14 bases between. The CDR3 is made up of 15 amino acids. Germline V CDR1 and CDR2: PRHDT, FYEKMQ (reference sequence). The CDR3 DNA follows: TGTGCCAGCAGCAACCGGGACAAGGGCCAAGAGACCCAGTACTTC. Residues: CASSNRDKGQETQYF.

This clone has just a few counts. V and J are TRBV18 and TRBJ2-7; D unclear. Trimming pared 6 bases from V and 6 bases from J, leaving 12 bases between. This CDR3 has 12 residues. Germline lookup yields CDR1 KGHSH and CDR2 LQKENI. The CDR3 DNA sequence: TGTGCCAGCTCTACCAGCCGAGTCGAGCAGTACTTC. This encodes CASSTSRVEQYF. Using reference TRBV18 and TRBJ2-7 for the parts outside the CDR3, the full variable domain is NAGVMQNPRHLVRRRGQEARLRCSPMKGHSHVYWYRQLPEEGLKFMVYLQKENIIDESGMPKERFSAEFPKEGPSILRIQQVVRGDSAAYFCASSTSRVEQYFGPGTRLTVT.

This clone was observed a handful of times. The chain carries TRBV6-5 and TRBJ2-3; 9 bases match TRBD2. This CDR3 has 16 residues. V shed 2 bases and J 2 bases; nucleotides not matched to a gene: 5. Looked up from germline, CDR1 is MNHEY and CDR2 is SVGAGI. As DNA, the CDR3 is TGTGCCAGCAGTTACCAAGCGGGAGGCCCCACAGATACGCAGTATTTT. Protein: CASSYQAGGPTDTQYF.

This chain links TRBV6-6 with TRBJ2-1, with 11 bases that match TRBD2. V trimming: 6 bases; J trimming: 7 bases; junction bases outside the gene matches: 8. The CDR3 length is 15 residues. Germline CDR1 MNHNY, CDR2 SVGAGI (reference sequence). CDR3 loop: CASSQLAGESNEQFF. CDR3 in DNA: TGTGCCAGCAGCCAACTAGCGGGAGAATCAAATGAGCAGTTCTTC.

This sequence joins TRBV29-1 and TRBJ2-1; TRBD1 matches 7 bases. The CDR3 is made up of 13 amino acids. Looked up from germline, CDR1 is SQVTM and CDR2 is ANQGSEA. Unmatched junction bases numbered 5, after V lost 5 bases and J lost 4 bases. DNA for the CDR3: TGCAGCGTTCAGACAGGGCGGTACAATGAGCAGTTCTTC. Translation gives CSVQTGRYNEQFF.

This CDR3 is CASRKSGGDEKLFF. The CDR3 region has the DNA TGTGCCAGCAGGAAATCAGGGGGGGATGAAAAACTGTTTTTT. This chain connects TRBV7-9 to TRBJ1-4, with 7 bases aligning to TRBD1. CDR3 size: 14 residues. V was clipped by 6 bases and J by 6 bases; unmatched bases: 7. The germline gives CDR1 SEHNR, CDR2 FQNEAQ (reference sequence).

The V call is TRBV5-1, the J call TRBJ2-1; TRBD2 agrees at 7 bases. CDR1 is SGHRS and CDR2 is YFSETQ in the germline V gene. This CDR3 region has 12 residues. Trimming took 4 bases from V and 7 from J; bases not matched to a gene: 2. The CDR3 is CASSTGLNEQFF. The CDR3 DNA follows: TGCGCCAGCAGCACGGGACTAAATGAGCAGTTCTTC.